This T cell receptor beta chain was sequenced during a study of cytomegalovirus exposure and HLA in healthy donors. Overall study results and limits: A later analysis linked a missense DCLRE1C variant to TCR beta V- and J-gene trimming. Judged likely to be a sequencing artifact was a cluster of highly shared sequence variants. V segments that were indistinguishable, TRBV6-2 and TRBV6-3 among them, were omitted from analysis.

As concerns this clone: Its cognate antigen is unknown.

The PCR used 60 Vbeta and 13 Jbeta primers. TCRdb's copy holds only in-frame clones and misses some; the assay was immunoSEQ multiplex PCR. In the table there are some 150,000 clones, 75% to 80% of which are singletons. The CDR3 is 14 amino acids. The junction had 8 bases not matched to a gene; V was cut back by 5 bases and J by 6 bases. The germline CDR1 and CDR2 sequences are SGHRS and YFSETQ. Sequencing was carried out using PBMCs. This clonotype was obtained from a male donor in good health and CMV-seronegative. The genes are TRBV5-1 and TRBJ2-1, with 7 bases identical to TRBD1. The CDR3 bases are TGCGCCAGCAGATCCGACAGGGCTGTCAATGAGCAGTTCTTC. Its translation: CASRSDRAVNEQFF. Full variable domain (missing parts from reference TRBV5-1 and TRBJ2-1): KAGVTQTPRYLIKTRGQQVTLSCSPISGHRSVSWYQQTPGQGLQFLFEYFSETQRNKGNFPGRFSGRQFSNSRSEMNVSTLELGDSALYLCASRSDRAVNEQFFGPGTRLTVL.